The entry below gives a single TCR beta chain sequence along with its context. What it binds is not known. The data are from a study of cytomegalovirus exposure and HLA in healthy donors. Study at large: Earlier results showed roughly 120 million unique TCR beta sequences derived from approximately 170 million T cells. Unique TCRs from HLA-typed donors, 70 million to 100 million of them, were held in an early data release.

The PCR was carried out with 60 Vbeta primers and 13 Jbeta primers. Measured with immunoSEQ multiplex PCR; TCRdb has only the in-frame clones, and not every one. In the table there are about 200,000 clones, roughly 72% of which are singletons. Whole-study findings and limits: The classifier, whose performance was assessed in both the original and validation cohorts, reportedly diagnosed cytomegalovirus status with high specificity and sensitivity.

V was trimmed by 8 bases and J by 4 bases, leaving 14 bases between them. Germline CDR1 is SQVTM and CDR2 is ANQGSEA. CDR3 size: 12 residues. The sample consisted of PBMCs. The clonotype comes from a man under 40 in good health and CMV-seronegative. The chain combines TRBV29-1 with TRBJ1-2, with a weak D call TRBD1 (5 bases). The chain's CDR3 is CSPRTKCYGYTF. The CDR3 nucleotides read TGCAGCCCAAGGACAAAGTGCTATGGCTACACCTTC.